A selection of T cell receptor beta chains follows, all from one sample in a study of T-cell reconstitution after alpha-beta-depleted transplantation in children. MiXCR was run by TCRdb on the PCR reads, yielding one entry per CDR3 protein. The sample records a few hundred thousand distinct CDR3 sequences, around 25% being singletons. The sample in question was PBMCs, mostly from graft donor cells, obtained 180 days after TCRalphabeta/CD19-depleted stem cell transplant. All receptors come from a male patient younger than 18 who had a stem cell transplant for acute lymphoblastic leukemia, so the T cells may come from the graft donor. Both conserved end residues are part of each CDR3. Some rows mark clone size as missing; the rest say once, few, many or name a class of expanded clone.

v_call	clone_size	j_call	cdr3_aa
TRBV7-9	NA	TRBJ2-7	CASSTGRGEQYF
TRBV20-1	NA	TRBJ2-2	CSARRMGGELFF
TRBV10-3	few	TRBJ1-3	CAISEPRPFSGNTIYF
TRBV7-3	NA	TRBJ2-1	CASSLTPMTAGVHNEQFF
TRBV3-1	few	TRBJ2-3	CASSQYSTGGADTQYF
TRBV7-9	many	TRBJ1-3	CASSTGYTGNTIYF
TRBV12-3/TRBV12-4	NA	TRBJ2-5	CASSFSGTQETQYF
TRBV7-7	NA	TRBJ1-4	CASSMNRGVNEKLFF
TRBV12-3/TRBV12-4	few	TRBJ2-3	CASSLRLAPSTDTQYF
TRBV10-3	few	TRBJ2-5	CAISDLGLAGVQYQETQYF
TRBV15	few	TRBJ1-2	CATSRGGGANYGYTF
TRBV7-2	once	TRBJ2-3	CASSSLAGVTDTQYF
TRBV18	NA	TRBJ2-2	CASSLPGQLPGELFF
TRBV20-1	NA	TRBJ2-5	CSARDPPGLSSQYF
TRBV4-1	few	TRBJ1-6	CASSQTPWGSPLHF
TRBV4-2	few	TRBJ2-4	CASSHGAQQGAKNIQYF
TRBV20-1	few	TRBJ1-5	CSALRGNQPQHF
TRBV7-3	few	TRBJ2-2	CASSSGQRSLPLNTGELFF